Sequencing of this T cell receptor (beta chain) was carried out in a study of shared clonotypes between healthy human individuals. Study overall: The study drew on a couple of women and three men aged 18 to 49 as donors.

Broader study findings: Rarefaction revealed incomplete sorted-subset sequencing despite large depth. Clonotype sharing across donors was expected to vary with sequencing depth.

There are 18 residues in the CDR3. Germline CDR1 is LNHDA and CDR2 is SQIVND (reference sequence). V was pared by 6 bases and J by 2 bases, with 13 bases of the junction left unmatched. The method was immunoSEQ multiplex PCR; TCRdb's version includes in-frame clones alone and lacks a portion of them. The sample has some 790,000 clones, approximately 77% seen once; the top ten hold around 1.8%. For this clone: As yet, its antigen is unknown.

The clonotype was recovered from a woman aged 25 to 45 in good health. The chain employs TRBV19 and TRBJ2-7, with 13 bases aligning to TRBD2. Source material: memory CD4+ T cells sorted from blood. Regarding subset: CD45RA-negative fraction. CDR3 region: CASRLPWTSGRRTYEQYF. In DNA, the CDR3 is TGTGCCAGTAGGCTCCCTTGGACTAGCGGGAGACGCACCTACGAGCAGTACTTC.